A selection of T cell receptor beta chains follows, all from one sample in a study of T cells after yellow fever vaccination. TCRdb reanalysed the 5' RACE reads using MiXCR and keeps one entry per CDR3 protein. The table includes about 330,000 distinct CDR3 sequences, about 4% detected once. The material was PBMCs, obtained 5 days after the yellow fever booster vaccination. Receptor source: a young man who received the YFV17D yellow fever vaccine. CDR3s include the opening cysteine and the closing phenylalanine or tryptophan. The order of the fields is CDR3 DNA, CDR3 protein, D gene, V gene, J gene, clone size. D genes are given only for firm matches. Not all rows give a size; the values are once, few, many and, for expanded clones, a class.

TGTGCCAGCAGTCAGACTAGCGGGGGCACCGGGGAGCTGTTTTTT,CASSQTSGGTGELFF,TRBD2,TRBV6-5,TRBJ2-2,few
TGTGCCAGCAGTCAGCCTGTGTCGTCCGCCCAGCATTTT,CASSQPVSSAQHF,-,TRBV6-2/TRBV6-3,TRBJ1-5,-
TGCGCCAGCAGCCCGATTCAGGGAGCCGGGGAGCTGTTTTTT,CASSPIQGAGELFF,-,TRBV5-1,TRBJ2-2,many
TGCGCCAGCAGCCAAGGGGCCGGTAGGCAGGGAGGGGAAAAACTGTTTTTT,CASSQGAGRQGGEKLFF,-,TRBV4-3,TRBJ1-4,-
TGCGCCAGCAGCCCCGGTGTGGGGGCGCCGACTGAAGCTTTCTTT,CASSPGVGAPTEAFF,-,TRBV5-1,TRBJ1-1,few
TGCGCCAGCAATTCTGGTAACAGCGCGAGTACAGCTGAAGCTTTCTTT,CASNSGNSASTAEAFF,-,TRBV5-1,TRBJ1-1,-
TGTGCCAGCAGTGGCCTCGGGGGGCGCGATGGCTACACCTTC,CASSGLGGRDGYTF,-,TRBV6-6,TRBJ1-2,-
TGTGCCAGCAGCTTAGGGCGCAGCGATGAGCAGTTCTTC,CASSLGRSDEQFF,-,TRBV7-9,TRBJ2-1,-
TGTGCCAGCAGTTTACTAGCGGGGGAGGGGGAGCTGTTTTTT,CASSLLAGEGELFF,TRBD2,TRBV12-3/TRBV12-4,TRBJ2-2,few
TGTGCCAGCAGCTTCGGCAGGGTACCCCCCTCCTACAATGAGCAGTTCTTC,CASSFGRVPPSYNEQFF,-,TRBV5-5,TRBJ2-1,-
TGCGCCAGCAGCTTGGTTCAGGGGTCGACCTACAATGAGCAGTTCTTC,CASSLVQGSTYNEQFF,-,TRBV5-1,TRBJ2-1,-
TGTGCCAGCTCACCATCACAGGGAAGGGACGGAACTGAAGCTTTCTTT,CASSPSQGRDGTEAFF,-,TRBV18,TRBJ1-1,few
TGCAGTGCAGCCCCCGCGGGGTCCCAAGAGACCCAGTACTTC,CSAAPAGSQETQYF,-,TRBV20-1,TRBJ2-5,-
TGTGCCTGGGGGGACCTTTACGAGCAGTACTTC,CAWGDLYEQYF,-,TRBV30,TRBJ2-7,many
TGTGCCAGCAGCGGAGCTAGCGGGTGGGGGGAGACCCAGTACTTC,CASSGASGWGETQYF,TRBD2,TRBV7-2,TRBJ2-5,many
TGTGCCAGCAGCTTAGATGGGGCAGGACTGGGCAGCACTGAAGCTTTCTTT,CASSLDGAGLGSTEAFF,-,TRBV11-2,TRBJ1-1,many
TGCAGTGCTGGGACCAAATACCTTACTAGCACAGATACGCAGTATTTT,CSAGTKYLTSTDTQYF,-,TRBV20-1,TRBJ2-3,many
TGTGCCAGTAGTATAGCCAAGGCGCTAAACACTGAAGCTTTCTTT,CASSIAKALNTEAFF,-,TRBV19,TRBJ1-1,-
TGCGCCAGCAGCCAAGAGCGGGTACCAGTTTACAATGAGCAGTTCTTC,CASSQERVPVYNEQFF,-,TRBV4-3,TRBJ2-1,many
TGCGCCAGCAGCCAAGAAACGGGGGGAGAATACGAGCAGTACTTC,CASSQETGGEYEQYF,TRBD2,TRBV4-3,TRBJ2-7,-
TGTGCCAGCAGTTGGACTAGCGGGGGGGGAAAGACCCAGTACTTC,CASSWTSGGGKTQYF,TRBD2,TRBV6-5,TRBJ2-5,few
TGCAGTGCTAGGCCCGACGACCGGGGGGTTTGGGAGACCCAGTACTTC,CSARPDDRGVWETQYF,TRBD2,TRBV20-1,TRBJ2-5,many
TGCGCCAGCAGCCCGGGACAGGCTCTTAGGGAGCAGTACTTC,CASSPGQALREQYF,TRBD1,TRBV10-2,TRBJ2-7,-
TGTGCCAGCAGCTTGAATAGGGTCGACAATCAGCCCCAGCATTTT,CASSLNRVDNQPQHF,-,TRBV7-8,TRBJ1-5,-
TGTGCCAGCAGCGTAGCAGACTTCACAGATACGCAGTATTTT,CASSVADFTDTQYF,-,TRBV9,TRBJ2-3,few
TGTGCCAGCAGCCAAGACCTTCGAGGGACCCAGTACTTC,CASSQDLRGTQYF,-,TRBV4-2,TRBJ2-5,-
TGCAGTGCTAGAGATACGTCTCCTTATTATGGCTACACCTTC,CSARDTSPYYGYTF,-,TRBV20-1,TRBJ1-2,many
TGTGCCAGCAGTTACAGGCAGGGGGCCCGTGGCTACACCTTC,CASSYRQGARGYTF,TRBD1,TRBV6-6,TRBJ1-2,-
TGTGCCAGCAGTAGGGGACAGCCCTATGGCTACACCTTC,CASSRGQPYGYTF,TRBD1,TRBV12-3/TRBV12-4,TRBJ1-2,-